This T cell receptor (beta chain) was profiled in a study of T-cell reconstitution after alpha-beta-depleted transplantation in children. Trimming cost V 4 bases and J 3 bases; bases outside gene matches: 9. The CDR3 is 15 residues long. Germline V gives CDR1 DFQATT, CDR2 SNEGSKA (reference sequence). Preparation of the TCRbeta library was carried out with unique molecular identifiers. TCRdb reprocessed the PCR reads via MiXCR and lists one record per CDR3 protein. The table includes around 380,000 distinct CDR3 sequences, roughly 11% detected once. This clonotype showed up many times. The receptor was derived from a human donor who donated a stem cell graft to a child with acute myeloid leukemia. The rearrangement joins TRBV20-1 to TRBJ2-3; TRBD2 aligns across 8 bases. The specimen comprised PBMCs from the stem cell graft donor, sampled from the stem cell graft. The CDR3 DNA follows: TGCAGTGCTAACATGCCGGGGGGGACGACAGATACGCAGTATTTT. Protein product: CSANMPGGTTDTQYF.